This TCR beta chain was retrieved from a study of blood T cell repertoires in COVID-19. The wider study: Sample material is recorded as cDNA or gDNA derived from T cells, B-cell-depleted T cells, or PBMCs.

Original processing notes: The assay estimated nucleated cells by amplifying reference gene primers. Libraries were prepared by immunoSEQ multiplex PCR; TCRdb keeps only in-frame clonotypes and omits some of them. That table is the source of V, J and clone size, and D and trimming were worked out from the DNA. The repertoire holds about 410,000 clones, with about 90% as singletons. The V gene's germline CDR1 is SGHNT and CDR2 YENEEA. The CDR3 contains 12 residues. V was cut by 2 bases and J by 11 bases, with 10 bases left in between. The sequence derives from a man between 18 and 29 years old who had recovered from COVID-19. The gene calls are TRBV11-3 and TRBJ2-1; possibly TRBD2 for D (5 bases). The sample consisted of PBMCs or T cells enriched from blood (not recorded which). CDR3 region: CASSLSGSQQFF. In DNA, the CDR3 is TGTGCCAGCAGCTTATCGGGGTCCCAGCAGTTCTTC.